This T cell receptor beta chain originates from a study of T cell repertoires in cytomegalovirus infection. Study-level background: Public signatures in TCR beta pointed to CMV infection and matching HLA type. Study-wide findings and caveats: CMV-specific TCR beta clonotypes restricted by HLA-C dominated the ex vivo response.

In regard to this clonotype: Its cognate antigen is unknown.

A single record per CDR3 protein comes from TCRdb applying MiXCR to the reads. The sample includes 400,000 to 550,000 distinct CDR3 sequences, 11% of them seen just once. Germline CDR1 LGHNT, CDR2 FRNRAP. V lost 2 bases to trimming and J lost 11 bases, with 15 bases between them. The length of the CDR3 is 13 residues. V usage is TRBV12-5 and J usage is TRBJ1-1, with a possible D match to TRBD1 (6 bases). The sequence was collected from a human donor in good health (CMV status not recorded). Some clones in this sample may be carry-over from other donors' samples. The specimen sequenced was PBMCs. This CDR3 is CASGLSPGGGAFF. As DNA, the CDR3 is TGTGCTAGTGGTTTGTCCCCGGGAGGGGGGGCTTTCTTT.